Listed below are T cell receptor beta chains from one sample, sequenced in a study of shared clonotypes between healthy human individuals. Produced via immunoSEQ multiplex PCR; TCRdb's table is partial and in-frame only. The sample lists around 2.1 million clones; roughly 91% were seen once. The sample taken for sequencing was naive CD8+ T cells from PBMCs. The receptors here all came from a man in his late teens or twenties in good health. Some clones in this sample may be carry-over from other donors' samples. The CDR3 runs from the conserved cysteine through the conserved F or W. A D gene is named only where the DNA matches it firmly. Not every row has a clone size; where given, it reads once, few, many or a size class.

d_gene | j_gene | v_gene | abundance | CDR3nt | CDR3aa
. | TRBJ1-1 | TRBV27 | once | TGTGCCAGCAGTTTCCGCCAGAACACTGAAGCTTTCTTT | CASSFRQNTEAFF
. | TRBJ2-2 | TRBV27 | . | TGTGCCAGCAGTTTATCGGGGGCCCACAACACCGGGGAGCTGTTTTTT | CASSLSGAHNTGELFF
. | TRBJ1-2 | TRBV30 | . | TGTGCCTGGAGTGTATCTCCCGCTAACTATGGCTACACCTTC | CAWSVSPANYGYTF
TRBD2 | TRBJ2-2 | TRBV15 | many | TGTGCCACCAGCCCTCTAGCGGGAAGGCGCACCGGGGAGCTGTTTTTT | CATSPLAGRRTGELFF
. | TRBJ2-3 | TRBV27 | . | TGTGCCAGCAGTTTAATCGGGAAAGATACGCAGTATTTT | CASSLIGKDTQYF
. | TRBJ1-2 | TRBV19 | . | TGTGCCAGTAGTATAATTGCCCCCGGACGAGATGGCTACACCTTC | CASSIIAPGRDGYTF
. | TRBJ2-7 | TRBV4-1 | . | TGCGCCAGCAGTCCTCTGGTGGGAGGAGGGTACGAGCAGTACTTC | CASSPLVGGGYEQYF
. | TRBJ2-1 | TRBV9 | . | TGTGCCAGCAGCGTAGCCAGTGAGCAGTTCTTC | CASSVASEQFF
. | TRBJ1-2 | TRBV5-5 | . | TGTGCCAGCAGCTTTGCCCCCGGGGGGAGTCCCTATGGCTACACCTTC | CASSFAPGGSPYGYTF
. | TRBJ1-1 | TRBV6-5 | . | TGTGCCAGCAGTTACTCAATCCTCGCGAACACTGAAGCTTTCTTT | CASSYSILANTEAFF
TRBD1 | TRBJ2-2 | TRBV7-9 | few | TGTGCCAGCAGCCCACCTGACAGGGGGCCCGGGGAGCTGTTTTTT | CASSPPDRGPGELFF
. | TRBJ2-5 | TRBV10-3 | . | TGTGCCATCAGCGGAGTTCTACGGGAGACCCAGTACTTC | CAISGVLRETQYF
. | TRBJ1-3 | TRBV7-9 | once | TGTGCCAGCAGCTCCCCGGGATTCAAAGGGTCCGGAAACACCATATATTTT | CASSSPGFKGSGNTIYF
. | TRBJ1-2 | TRBV28 | . | TGTGCCAGCAGTTCCAGACAGGAAGCCTTCTATGGCTACACCTTC | CASSSRQEAFYGYTF
. | TRBJ1-1 | TRBV5-1 | . | TGCGCCAGCAGCCCCCGTATTGGGGAGGGGGAAGTTAGTCGAGCTTTCTTT | CASSPRIGEGEVSRAFF
TRBD2 | TRBJ2-1 | TRBV19 | once | TGTGCCAGTAGTGCGCCTCCGGGACTAGGCGGTGAGCAGTTCTTC | CASSAPPGLGGEQFF
. | TRBJ1-5 | TRBV5-5 | . | TGTGCCAGCAGCTCCTCGCATAACAGGGCCAATCAGCCCCAGCATTTT | CASSSSHNRANQPQHF
. | TRBJ1-2 | TRBV7-8 | . | TGTGCCAGCAGCGGCAGGGACTGGGTTTCTGGCTACACCTTC | CASSGRDWVSGYTF
. | TRBJ2-1 | TRBV7-2 | . | TGTGCCAGCAGCTTAGCACGCCAGGTGGATGAGCAGTTCTTC | CASSLARQVDEQFF
TRBD2 | TRBJ2-1 | TRBV5-1 | . | TGCGCCAGCAGCTTGCCGGGAGGGCCCACTGAGCAGTTCTTC | CASSLPGGPTEQFF
. | TRBJ1-5 | TRBV11-2 | . | TGTGCCAGCAGCTTAGATTCGGCAGGGCACCATCAGCCCCAGCATTTT | CASSLDSAGHHQPQHF
TRBD2 | TRBJ2-7 | TRBV9 | . | TGTGCCAGCAGCGTAGGGCAGCGGGGGATCGACGAGCAGTACTTC | CASSVGQRGIDEQYF